This T cell receptor (beta chain) was sequenced during a study of early T cells in non-severe SARS-CoV-2 infection. The germline V gene encodes CDR1 MGHRA and CDR2 YSYEKL. V lost 4 bases, J lost 2 bases, and 15 bases lay in between. The CDR3 runs to 15 residues. TCRdb reanalysed the 5' RACE reads using MiXCR and keeps one entry per CDR3 protein. Of roughly 30,000 distinct CDR3 sequences in the sample, approximately 5.9% were seen once. There are a few counts of this clonotype. The chain recombines TRBV4-1 with TRBJ2-7, with D unresolved. The sample consisted of whole blood. This clonotype originated in an adult who was a healthcare worker with PCR-confirmed SARS-CoV-2 infection or an uninfected control (not recorded which). CDR3 region: CASSRSQTVAYEQYF. CDR3 coding DNA: TGCGCCAGCAGCCGTTCTCAGACTGTCGCCTACGAGCAGTACTTC.